The sequence of this T cell receptor (beta chain) was determined in a study of a mutant IDH1 vaccine in newly diagnosed glioma. As for the study in general: Eight vaccinations reached patients in weeks 1, 3, 5, 7, 11, 15, 19 and 23. Vaccine dosing followed radiotherapy by 4-6 weeks, or accompanied temozolomide cycles. Treatment recipients were approximately 60% male and roughly 38% female, and their mean age was roughly 44 years.

Study-level results: Researchers report vaccine-induced immune responses in less than 95% of patients.

Trimming removed 5 bases from V and 5 bases from J; junction bases left unmatched: 9. This CDR3 contains 15 residues. Germline lookup yields CDR1 SEHNR and CDR2 FQNEAQ (reference sequence). The table came from immunoSEQ multiplex PCR; TCRdb's copy has only in-frame clones and leaves some out. Among some 51,000 clones, approximately 78% were seen once, and the ten largest hold roughly 5.2%. Time point denoted: week 5, during vaccination. One vaccine dose held 300 ug of mutant IDH1 20-mer peptide and came with topical imiquimod. By its share, this clone is medium-sized. The antigen remains undetermined. This specimen was PBMCs, taken from a glioma patient whose treatment included an IDH1 peptide vaccine. The clonotype comes from a man aged 45-65 years with glioma. This chain connects TRBV7-9 to TRBJ2-7; 10 nucleotides match TRBD1. DNA for the CDR3: TGTGCCAGCAGCCCGGGACAGGGGACAATGCACGAGCAGTACTTC. This gives the protein CASSPGQGTMHEQYF. Full variable domain (missing parts from reference TRBV7-9 and TRBJ2-7): DTGVSQNPRHKITKRGQNVTFRCDPISEHNRLYWYRQTLGQGPEFLTYFQNEAQLEKSRLLSDRFSAERPKGSFSTLEIQRTEQGDSAMYLCASSPGQGTMHEQYFGPGTRLTVT.